This T cell receptor (beta chain) was sequenced for a study of OX40 agonist ivuxolimab in advanced cancers. Study-level information: The drug used for patients, ivuxolimab, was an agonistic anti-OX40 (CD134) antibody. Patients enrolled in dose escalation were diagnosed with hepatocellular carcinoma, melanoma, renal cell or head and neck cancer.

Clones were read by immunoSEQ multiplex PCR, and TCRdb kept only the in-frame ones, dropping some. The sample includes around 26,000 clones, 85% to 90% seen only once; the top ten take approximately 35%. This clone was counted a few times. One end of the junction fails to match germline, which may point to a read error. Per germline, CDR1 MNHGY and CDR2 SVAAGI. This CDR3 has 14 amino acids. The chain joins TRBV6-9 to TRBJ2-2, with a tentative D call TRBD2 (5 bases). Source: CD4+ or CD8+ T cells sorted from blood, taken in a trial of the OX40 agonist ivuxolimab. This TCR was sampled from an adult with an advanced solid tumor such as melanoma, head and neck, liver or kidney cancer. CDR3 DNA sequence: TGTGCCAGCAGTCCGGACGGAGAACACCGGGGAGCTGTTTTT. Its translation: CASSPDGEHRGAVF.